This is a list of T cell receptor beta chains from one sample in a study of blood T cell repertoires in COVID-19. The data were produced by immunoSEQ multiplex PCR, yet TCRdb's version contains in-frame clones alone and is incomplete. This table holds about 160,000 clones, 70% to 85% found once. Material for sequencing was peripheral blood. The source of these receptors is a woman over 75 with acute or convalescent COVID-19. The CDR3 runs from the conserved cysteine through the conserved F or W. A D gene is named only where the DNA matches it firmly. Clone size appears in some rows only: once, few, many, or a class for an expanded clone.

TRBV30,14,.,TRBJ1-2,.,TGTGCCTGGAGTTATGAACAGGGTTTCGGGGGCTACACCTTC,CAWSYEQGFGGYTF
TRBV10-3,15,.,TRBJ1-2,.,TGTGCCATCAGTGGCGGAGCGGGTATAAACTATGGCTACACCTTC,CAISGGAGINYGYTF
TRBV3-1/TRBV3-2,14,.,TRBJ1-5,TRBD1,TGTGCCAGCAGTCCGGACAGGGGTGATCAGCCCCAGCATTTT,CASSPDRGDQPQHF
TRBV2,14,.,TRBJ2-1,.,TGTGCCAGCAGGGATCATACTAGTCTTAATGAGCAGTTCTTC,CASRDHTSLNEQFF
TRBV19,14,.,TRBJ2-1,TRBD2,TGTGCCAGTAGTATTGGACTAGCGTCCAATGAGCAGTTCTTC,CASSIGLASNEQFF
TRBV21-1,18,few,TRBJ1-2,.,TGTGCCAGCAGCAAAATATCTAGGGTAGGGGCGCAGGACTATGGCTACACCTTC,CASSKISRVGAQDYGYTF
TRBV30,14,.,TRBJ1-3,.,TGTGCCTGGAGTGTAACGGGTTATGGAAACACCATATATTTT,CAWSVTGYGNTIYF
TRBV18,14,.,TRBJ1-1,TRBD1,TGTGCCAGCTCACCGGGACAGAGGAACACTGAAGCTTTCTTT,CASSPGQRNTEAFF
TRBV30,15,.,TRBJ1-2,TRBD1,TGTGCCATCGACAGGGGTCGAGCAGAGTATTATGGCTACACCTTC,CAIDRGRAEYYGYTF
TRBV25-1,16,.,TRBJ2-3,.,TGTGCCAGCAGTGACCCTGCGGGACAGATCCTGGATACGCAGTATTTT,CASSDPAGQILDTQYF
TRBV27,15,.,TRBJ2-1,TRBD2,TGTGCCAGCAGTTTCTTCGCGGGAGGTCTTGGTGAGCAGTTCTTC,CASSFFAGGLGEQFF
TRBV6-4,14,.,TRBJ2-3,.,TGTGCCAGCAGTGATTCGGAGAGCACAGATACGCAGTATTTT,CASSDSESTDTQYF
TRBV2,18,.,TRBJ1-1,.,TGTGCCAGCAGTGAAGCGCTGGCAGGTCGGGGAATGAACACTGAAGCTTTCTTT,CASSEALAGRGMNTEAFF
TRBV7-2,16,few,TRBJ1-1,TRBD1,TGTGCCAGCAGCTCGGGGACAGGGGGATGGAACACTGAAGCTTTCTTT,CASSSGTGGWNTEAFF
TRBV6-5,14,.,TRBJ1-4,.,TGTGCCAGCTGGAGGCCGGCAACTAATGAAAAACTGTTTTTT,CASWRPATNEKLFF